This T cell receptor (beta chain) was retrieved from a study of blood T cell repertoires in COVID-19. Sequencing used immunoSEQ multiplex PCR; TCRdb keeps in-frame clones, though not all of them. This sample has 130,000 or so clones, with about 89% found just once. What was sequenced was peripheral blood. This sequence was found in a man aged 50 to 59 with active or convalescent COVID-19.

CDR3 residues: CASSLGTSGGDGSTDTQYF. In DNA form, the CDR3 reads TGTGCCAGCAGCCTCGGGACTAGCGGGGGGGACGGAAGCACAGATACGCAGTATTTT. The chain employs TRBV12-1 and TRBJ2-3; the table's D call, TRBD2, has no DNA check behind it. TRBV12-1 is classified as a pseudogene. CDR3 length equals 19 residues.